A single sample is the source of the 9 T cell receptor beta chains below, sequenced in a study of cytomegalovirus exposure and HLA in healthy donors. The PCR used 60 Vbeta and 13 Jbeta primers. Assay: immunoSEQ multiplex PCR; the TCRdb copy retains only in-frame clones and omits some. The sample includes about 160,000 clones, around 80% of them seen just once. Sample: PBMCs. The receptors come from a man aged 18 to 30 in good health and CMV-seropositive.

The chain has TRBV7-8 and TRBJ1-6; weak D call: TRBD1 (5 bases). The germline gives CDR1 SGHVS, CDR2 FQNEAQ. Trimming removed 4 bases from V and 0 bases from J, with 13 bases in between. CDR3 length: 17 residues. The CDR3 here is CASSSTGVNSYNSPLHF. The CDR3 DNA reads TGTGCCAGCAGCTCCACAGGCGTTAACTCCTATAATTCACCCCTCCACTTT.

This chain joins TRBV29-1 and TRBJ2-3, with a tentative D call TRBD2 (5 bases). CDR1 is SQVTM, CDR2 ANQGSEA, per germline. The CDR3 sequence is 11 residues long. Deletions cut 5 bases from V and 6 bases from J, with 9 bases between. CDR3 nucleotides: TGCAGCGTTTTCGGCGGGGATACGCAGTATTTT. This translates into CSVFGGDTQYF.

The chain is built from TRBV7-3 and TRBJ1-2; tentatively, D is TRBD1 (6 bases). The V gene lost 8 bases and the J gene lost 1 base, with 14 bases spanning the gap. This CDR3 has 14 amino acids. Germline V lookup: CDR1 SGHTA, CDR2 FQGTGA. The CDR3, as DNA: TGTGCCAGCGGACCGGGACAAGTTAACTATGGCTACACCTTC. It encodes CASGPGQVNYGYTF.

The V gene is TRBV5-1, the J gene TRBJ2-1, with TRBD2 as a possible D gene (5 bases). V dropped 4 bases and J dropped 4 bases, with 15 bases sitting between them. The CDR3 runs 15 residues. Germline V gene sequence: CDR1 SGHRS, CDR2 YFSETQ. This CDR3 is CASSPDWTPYNEQFF. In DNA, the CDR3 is TGCGCCAGCAGCCCGGACTGGACCCCTTACAATGAGCAGTTCTTC.

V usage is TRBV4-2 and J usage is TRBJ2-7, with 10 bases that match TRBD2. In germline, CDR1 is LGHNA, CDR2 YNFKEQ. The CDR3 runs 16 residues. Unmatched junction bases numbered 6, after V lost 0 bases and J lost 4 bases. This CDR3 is CASSQDGRAGGYEQYF. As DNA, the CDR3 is TGTGCCAGCAGCCAAGATGGGCGAGCGGGGGGGTACGAGCAGTACTTC.

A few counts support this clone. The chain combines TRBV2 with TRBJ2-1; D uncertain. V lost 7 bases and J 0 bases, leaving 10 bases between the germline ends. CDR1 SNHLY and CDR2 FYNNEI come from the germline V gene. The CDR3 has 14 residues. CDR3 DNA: TGTGCCAGCACTCAGGATAGCTCCTACAATGAGCAGTTCTTC. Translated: CASTQDSSYNEQFF. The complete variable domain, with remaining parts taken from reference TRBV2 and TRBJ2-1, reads EPEVTQTPSHQVTQMGQEVILRCVPISNHLYFYWYRQILGQKVEFLVSFYNNEISEKSEIFDDQFSVERPDGSNFTLKIRSTKLEDSAMYFCASTQDSSYNEQFFGPGTRLTVL.

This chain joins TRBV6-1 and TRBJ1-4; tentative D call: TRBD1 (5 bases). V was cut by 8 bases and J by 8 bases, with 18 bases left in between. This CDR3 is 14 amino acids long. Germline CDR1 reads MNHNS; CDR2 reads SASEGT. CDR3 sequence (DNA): TGTGCCAGCGCTCCTTTGGGGGGGAGCGAAAAACTGTTTTTT. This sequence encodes CASAPLGGSEKLFF.

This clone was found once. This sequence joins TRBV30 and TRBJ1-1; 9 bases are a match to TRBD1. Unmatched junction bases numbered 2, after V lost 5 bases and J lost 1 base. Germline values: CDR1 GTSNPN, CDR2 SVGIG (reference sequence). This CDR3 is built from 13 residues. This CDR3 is CAWRQGENTEAFF. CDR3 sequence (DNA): TGTGCCTGGCGACAGGGGGAGAACACTGAAGCTTTCTTT. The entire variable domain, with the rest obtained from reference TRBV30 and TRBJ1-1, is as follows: SQTIHQWPATLVQPVGSPLSLECTVEGTSNPNLYWYRQAAGRGLQLLFYSVGIGQISSEVPQNLSASRPQDRQFILSSKKLLLSDSGFYLCAWRQGENTEAFFGQGTRLTVV.

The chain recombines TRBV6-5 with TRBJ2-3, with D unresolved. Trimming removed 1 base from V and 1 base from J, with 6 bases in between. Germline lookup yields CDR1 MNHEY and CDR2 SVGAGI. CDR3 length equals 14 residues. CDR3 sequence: CASSYFQGTDTQYF. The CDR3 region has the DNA TGTGCCAGCAGTTACTTCCAGGGCACAGATACGCAGTATTTT.